This entry describes one T cell receptor (beta chain). It lacks a known antigen. One base away there is no much larger clone; base qualities are not given. The data derive from a study of cytomegalovirus exposure and HLA in healthy donors (dated by TCRdb to about 2017). With regard to the full study: An earlier analysis of 587 of the donors reported 276 Gb of sequence data and 95 million to 140 million unique TCR beta sequences obtained from around 170 million T cells. Roughly 290 gigabases of sequencing data and 75 million to 85 million unique TCR sequences made up an early release that covered several hundred HLA-typed donors. Of the 300 to 400 genotyped donors, about 80% fell in the genetic ancestry cluster associated with self-reported Caucasian donors. The study aimed to test whether signatures of past pathogen exposure could be identified by cataloging public T cell receptors. The study profiled the T cell repertoires of about 640 subjects by immunosequencing and related them to cytomegalovirus serostatus. In addition to the first cohort of 666 subjects, a separate validation cohort of 120 different subjects was used. To predict cytomegalovirus infection status, the study combined high-throughput TCR immunosequencing, statistical association of individual TCRs with disease status, and machine learning. To study patterns of TCR occurrence, a later analysis re-analyzed previously published TCR beta repertoires from more than 550 donors and added high-resolution HLA genotyping. Rather than using new phenotypic data, the later analysis identified candidate immune exposures from TCR beta sequences and from how often those sequences occurred across donors. An earlier analysis of 587 of the donors applied high-throughput TCR beta sequencing to assess whether each TCR beta V gene segment acted as functional or pseudogenic. Donor age, sex, ethnicity and CMV serostatus were compiled alongside the repertoire data. A later genetic analysis used genome-wide SNP genotypes for about three fifths of the 666 donors, treating that subset as a discovery cohort. Every discovery cohort repertoire had been produced on one sequencing platform. HLA typing included class I and class II loci at four-digit resolution. The number of donors typed differed by locus, with 629-630 for A, B, C, DRB1 and DQB1, 522 for DQA1, 600 to 610 for DPA1, and 472 for DPB1. Four to six DR-DQ haplotypes were handled as single units for association and clustering, since linkage in the cohort was strong. On average, about 240,000 unique TCR beta nucleotide sequences were sequenced per donor among 398 genotyped donors of the cohort, with around 19% of those sequences being non-productive. Broader findings and caveats from the paper: In a later analysis, TCR association rates were found to vary across HLA loci, with the most associated TCRs seen for DRB1 alleles and the fewest for HLA-C alleles. Some 16 rarely observed V segments, including chromosome 9 orphons, were excluded from the earlier analysis of about 500 of the donors because counts were too low. Compared with the approximately 720-donor mean, donors in an Asian-associated ancestry cluster had fewer N-insertions in productive TCRs, according to a later genetic analysis. Most TCR sequences were seen in very few donors, while some public TCRs were found in many individuals. Linkage disequilibrium might explain the correlated functional status among segregating V segments, but an unknown experimental factor could not be ruled out. Presence/absence analyses assumed roughly uniform sequencing depth across donors, an assumption that may not hold. Specific HLA alleles were associated with 16,951 TCR beta sequences at a false discovery rate of 0.05 in a later analysis. An earlier analysis of around 600 of the donors showed that most TCR beta V segments appeared in productive rearrangements either about 87% or about 30% of the time, which broadly matched IMGT annotations. In a later analysis, most CMV-associated TCR beta chains were found to appear HLA-restricted, with HLA associations seemingly driven largely by CMV exposure. Three of the identified cytomegalovirus-associated TCR beta chains were confirmed in vitro to be specific for cytomegalovirus antigens. A total of 164 TCR beta chains were listed by the study as associated with cytomegalovirus. The authors suggested that the approach could potentially be extended to other disease states and immunological phenotypes. Several of the top co-occurrence clusters appeared to be linked to parvovirus B19, influenza, CMV and Epstein-Barr virus, according to a later analysis. Compared with equally common non-associated chains, HLA-associated TCR beta chains in a later analysis were more clonally expanded and had lower generation probabilities. V-gene and J-gene trimming of TCR beta chains was associated with a missense DCLRE1C variant in a later genetic analysis, and the association was replicated in an independent cohort. Cytomegalovirus status was reported to be diagnosed by the classifier with high specificity and sensitivity in both the original and validation cohorts. Because some donors lacked HLA typing at each locus, the association tests relied only on the typed subset. Immune exposure information for the cohort was limited to CMV serostatus. Some IMGT-functional V segments, including TRBV6-2 and TRBV6-3, could not be distinguished by the 87-base-pair reads and were therefore excluded. A further reported finding was that TCR beta sequences accurately predicted the HLA-A and HLA-B alleles for most subjects in the first cohort. Only TCR beta chains were sequenced in this cohort, and the absence of alpha or paired-chain data limited detectable features. The sequencing pipeline was judged likely to have produced a cluster of highly shared sequence variants as a technical artifact. When HLA alleles, especially DR and DQ, strongly co-occurred, TCR associations were difficult to assign to individual alleles.

The germline V gene (reference sequence) provides CDR1 MNHEY and CDR2 SMNVEV. From its cysteine to its phenylalanine, the CDR3 spans 14 amino acids. Of the read, only the CDR3 DNA is kept; its 42 bases are in frame from base 1. V has 5 bases trimmed and J has 11 bases trimmed; junction bases matching no gene number 11. Libraries were built with the immunoSEQ multiplex PCR assay. A mixture of 60 forward primers for TCR Vbeta segments and 13 reverse primers for TCR Jbeta segments was used in the multiplex PCR. A multiplex PCR assay on genomic DNA amplified the CDR3 region of rearranged TCR beta genes. The Illumina HiSeq System was used to sequence the amplified TCR beta libraries as 87-base-pair reads. The authors' pipeline ran thus. A later analysis counted 75 million to 100 million unique TCR beta chains across the 690 or so repertoires, and some 11 million of these chains were shared by at least two donors. Raw reads were error-corrected and collapsed into unique sequences by a nearest-neighbor algorithm in which closely related sequences were merged to remove PCR and sequencing errors. V, D and J gene segments were assigned by aligning CDR3 sequences to IMGT reference sequences. For a sequence to be retained, a match of at least six nucleotides to both a V gene segment and a J gene segment was required. Rearrangements were classified as productive when the CDR3 lacked stop codons and remained in frame with V and J, and all other rearrangements were classified as non-productive. CDR3 was defined by IMGT convention, running from the second conserved V-encoded cysteine to the conserved J-encoded phenylalanine. In an earlier analysis of 587 of the donors, sequences lacking an unambiguous match to a single V gene segment were excluded. In an earlier analysis of about 590 of the donors, a V segment was called functional when productive rearrangements were above 56.7%, and segregating when the standard deviation between donors exceeded 5%. To diagnose cytomegalovirus status from the catalog of TCR beta chain sequences, a statistical classification framework was built. In a later analysis, V and J genes were assigned by comparing TCR nucleotide sequences against IMGT/GENE-DB human TR gene sequences. A later analysis assigned CDR3 sequences and most-parsimonious VDJ recombination scenarios with the TCRdist pipeline. A later analysis defined each TCR beta chain by its CDR3 amino acid sequence plus V-gene family, and excluded reads lacking a unique V-gene family. A later analysis removed several hundred highly shared, low-generation-probability nucleotide sequences to deal with suspected cross-contamination and a sequencing artifact. A later analysis calculated a clonal expansion index for each public chain from normalized within-repertoire ranks of inferred template counts. Generation probabilities in a later analysis came from a VDJ recombination model fitted to out-of-frame rearrangements, and those results were checked against IGoR. In a later analysis, hypergeometric tests were used to score TCR-TCR, TCR-HLA and TCR-CMV co-occurrence, with a repertoire-size bias correction applied to TCR pairs. A later analysis estimated false discovery rates by permuting HLA or CMV assignments 20 times. A later analysis grouped co-occurring TCRs with DBSCAN, adding TCRdist sequence similarity when clustering within HLA-allele-positive subsets. Co-occurrence clustering excluded repertoires with fewer than 30,000 or more than 120,000 public chains, plus five with anomalous nucleotide sharing. TCRdb's version of the immuneACCESS table is confined to in-frame rearrangements and falls short of the full clone set. An unresolved V gene accounts for under half of the shortfall where checked; the remainder is of unknown origin. V, J and clone size are taken as reported in that table, and D and trimming were inferred from the DNA itself. In all, the sample holds 170,000 or so clones, and roughly three quarters of those were seen once. The ten largest clones capture approximately 13% of the sample.

In total, roughly 670 healthy bone marrow donors made up the cohort. At the time of sampling, all cohort members were nominally healthy, though unrecorded immune exposures were likely present. The donor tested CMV seropositive and was one of the 289 seropositive cohort members. A peripheral blood sample was collected from each donor, and TCR beta sequencing was performed on peripheral blood mononuclear cells. The Qiagen DNeasy Blood Extraction Kit was used to extract genomic DNA from the blood cell samples. The specimen was PBMCs. The receptor's source is a woman in her forties or fifties in good health and CMV-seropositive. The sequence links TRBV27 to TRBJ2-1; 8 nucleotides in the junction match TRBD1. The CDR3 has the sequence CASSPPLRTGKQFF. The nucleotide sequence reads TGTGCCAGCAGTCCCCCCCTACGGACAGGGAAGCAGTTCTTC.